The clone carrying this TCR beta chain was counted ten times or more. Germline lookup yields CDR1 MNHNS and CDR2 SASEGT. This CDR3 is built from 13 residues. The ends were cut back, 2 bases at V and 4 bases at J, with 6 bases in the middle. This record belongs to a study of blood T cell repertoires in COVID-19. Background on the study: Acute and convalescent COVID-19 specimens originated in the United States, Italy and Spain. Sources were T cells, B-cell-depleted T cells, or PBMCs; the material itself was cDNA or gDNA.

Original data processing: By means of reference gene primer amplification, nucleated cell counts were estimated. The method was immunoSEQ multiplex PCR; TCRdb's version includes in-frame clones alone and lacks a portion of them. That table gives V, J and clone size, and the DNA gave D and trimming. The sample lists around 68,000 clones, roughly 81% seen once, with less than 10% in the top ten. This clonotype was obtained from a human donor in a cohort sampled during active COVID-19. Material: peripheral blood. The genes are TRBV6-1 and TRBJ2-1; unclear D gene. This CDR3 reads CASSETGYNEQFF. CDR3 coding DNA: TGTGCCAGCAGTGAAACGGGTTACAATGAGCAGTTCTTC.